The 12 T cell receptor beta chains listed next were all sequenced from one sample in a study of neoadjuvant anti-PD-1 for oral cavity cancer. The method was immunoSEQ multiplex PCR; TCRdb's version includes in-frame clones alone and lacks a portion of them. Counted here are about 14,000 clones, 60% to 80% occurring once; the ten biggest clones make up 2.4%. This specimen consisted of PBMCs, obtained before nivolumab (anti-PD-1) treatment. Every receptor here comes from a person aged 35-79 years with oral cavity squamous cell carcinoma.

Here the CDR3 DNA reads TGCGCCAGCCGTCGAGCGGGGGCGCGCACTGAAGCTTTCTTT. Its protein is CASRRAGARTEAFF. V is TRBV5-1 and J is TRBJ1-1, with D maybe TRBD1 (6 bases). The CDR3 sequence is 14 residues long. Per the germline V gene, CDR1 is SGHRS and CDR2 is YFSETQ. Trimming left V 7 bases short and J 4 bases short, with 17 bases between.

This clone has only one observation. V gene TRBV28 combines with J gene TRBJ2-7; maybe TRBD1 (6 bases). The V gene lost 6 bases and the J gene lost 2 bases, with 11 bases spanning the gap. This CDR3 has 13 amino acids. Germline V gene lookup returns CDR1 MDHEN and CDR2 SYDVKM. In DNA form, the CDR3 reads TGTGCCAGCAGGGCACAGGGCGCCTACGAGCAGTACTTC. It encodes CASRAQGAYEQYF.

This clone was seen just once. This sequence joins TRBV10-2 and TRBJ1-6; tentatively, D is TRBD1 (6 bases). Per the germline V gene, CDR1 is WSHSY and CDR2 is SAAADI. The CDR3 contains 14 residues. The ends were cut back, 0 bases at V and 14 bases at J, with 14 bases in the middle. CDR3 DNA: TGCGCCAGCAGTGAGTCGACAGGTGCTTGGACCCTCCACTTT. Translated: CASSESTGAWTLHF.

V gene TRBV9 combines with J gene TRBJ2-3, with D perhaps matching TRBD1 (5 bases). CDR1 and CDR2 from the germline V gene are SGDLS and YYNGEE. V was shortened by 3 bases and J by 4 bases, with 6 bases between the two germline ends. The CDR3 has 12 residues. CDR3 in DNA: TGTGCCAGCAGCGCCAGGGCAGATACGCAGTATTTT. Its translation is CASSARADTQYF. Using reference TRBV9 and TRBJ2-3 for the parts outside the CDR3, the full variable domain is DSGVTQTPKHLITATGQRVTLRCSPRSGDLSVYWYQQSLDQGLQFLIQYYNGEERAKGNILERFSAQQFPDLHSELNLSSLELGDSALYFCASSARADTQYFGPGTRLTVL.

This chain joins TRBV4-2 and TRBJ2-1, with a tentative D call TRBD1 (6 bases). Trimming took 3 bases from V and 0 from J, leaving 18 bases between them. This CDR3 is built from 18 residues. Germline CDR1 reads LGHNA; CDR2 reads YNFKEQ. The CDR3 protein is CASSHPATDSFSYNEQFF. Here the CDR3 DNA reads TGTGCCAGCAGCCATCCTGCCACGGACAGTTTCTCCTACAATGAGCAGTTCTTC.

Here the CDR3 DNA reads TGTGCCAGTAGAAGACTAGCGGGGGACACAGATACGCAGTATTTT. Translation: CASRRLAGDTDTQYF. This chain joins TRBV19 and TRBJ2-3; 12 bases fit TRBD2. V lost 6 bases to trimming and J lost 2 bases; unmatched junction nucleotides: 3. Germline CDR1 LNHDA, CDR2 SQIVND (reference sequence). The CDR3 length is 15 residues.

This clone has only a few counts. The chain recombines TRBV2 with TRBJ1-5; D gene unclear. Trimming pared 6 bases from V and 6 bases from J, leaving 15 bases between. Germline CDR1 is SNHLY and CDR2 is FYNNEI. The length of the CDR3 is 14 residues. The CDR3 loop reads CASRVLRGSQPQHF. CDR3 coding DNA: TGTGCCAGCAGGGTGCTGCGGGGTAGTCAGCCCCAGCATTTT.

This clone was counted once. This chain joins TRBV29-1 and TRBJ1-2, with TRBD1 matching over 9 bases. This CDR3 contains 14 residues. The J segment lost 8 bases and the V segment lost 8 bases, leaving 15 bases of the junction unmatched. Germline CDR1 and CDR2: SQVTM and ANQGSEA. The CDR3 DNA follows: TGCAGCTCCCTTGAGGAGGACAGGGGCCACGGCTACACCTTC. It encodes CSSLEEDRGHGYTF.

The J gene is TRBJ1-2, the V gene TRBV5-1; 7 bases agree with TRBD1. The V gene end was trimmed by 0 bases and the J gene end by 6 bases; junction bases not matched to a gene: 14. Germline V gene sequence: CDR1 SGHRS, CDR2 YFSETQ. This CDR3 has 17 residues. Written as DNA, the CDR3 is TGCGCCAGCAGCTTGGGGGACAGTTTCCTGGTGATGGATGGCTACACCTTC. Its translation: CASSLGDSFLVMDGYTF. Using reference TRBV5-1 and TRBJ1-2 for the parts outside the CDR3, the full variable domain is KAGVTQTPRYLIKTRGQQVTLSCSPISGHRSVSWYQQTPGQGLQFLFEYFSETQRNKGNFPGRFSGRQFSNSRSEMNVSTLELGDSALYLCASSLGDSFLVMDGYTFGSGTRLTVV.

The CDR3 region has the DNA TGTGCCAGCAGCCACCGGACAGGGGCTTATGGCTACACCTTC. Its protein product is CASSHRTGAYGYTF. The chain has TRBV5-4 and TRBJ1-2; TRBD1 agrees at 9 bases. CDR3 length: 14 amino acids. The V gene's germline CDR1 is SGHNT and CDR2 YYREEE (reference sequence). The V segment lost 4 bases and the J segment 5 bases; nucleotides outside the gene matches: 6. Full variable domain (outside the CDR3, taken from reference TRBV5-4 and TRBJ1-2): ETGVTQSPTHLIKTRGQQVTLRCSSQSGHNTVSWYQQALGQGPQFIFQYYREEENGRGNFPPRFSGLQFPNYSSELNVNALELDDSALYLCASSHRTGAYGYTFGSGTRLTVV.

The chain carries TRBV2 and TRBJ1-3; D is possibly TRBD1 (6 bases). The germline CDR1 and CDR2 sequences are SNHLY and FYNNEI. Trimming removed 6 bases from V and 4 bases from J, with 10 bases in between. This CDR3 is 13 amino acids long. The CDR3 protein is CASRQGSGNTIYF. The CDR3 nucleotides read TGTGCCAGCAGACAGGGTTCGGGAAACACCATATATTTT. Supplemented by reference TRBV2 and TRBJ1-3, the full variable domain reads EPEVTQTPSHQVTQMGQEVILRCVPISNHLYFYWYRQILGQKVEFLVSFYNNEISEKSEIFDDQFSVERPDGSNFTLKIRSTKLEDSAMYFCASRQGSGNTIYFGEGSWLTVV.

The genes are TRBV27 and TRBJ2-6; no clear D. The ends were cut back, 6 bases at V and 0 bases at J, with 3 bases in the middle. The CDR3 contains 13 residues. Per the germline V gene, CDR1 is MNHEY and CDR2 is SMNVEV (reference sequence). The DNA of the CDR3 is TGTGCCAGCAGACCCTCTGGGGCCAACGTCCTGACTTTC. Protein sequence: CASRPSGANVLTF. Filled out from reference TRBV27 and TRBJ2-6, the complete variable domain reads EAQVTQNPRYLITVTGKKLTVTCSQNMNHEYMSWYRQDPGLGLRQIYYSMNVEVTDKGDVPEGYKVSRKEKRNFPLILESPSPNQTSLYFCASRPSGANVLTFGAGSRLTVL.